The clone carrying this TCR beta chain was observed many times. TCRdb re-analysed the PCR reads in MiXCR, keeping a single row per CDR3 protein. The table has around 470,000 distinct CDR3 sequences, 20% to 25% seen once. The V end was cut by 5 bases, the J end by 2 bases, with 22 bases between. Germline CDR1 reads SQVTM; CDR2 reads ANQGSEA. The length of the CDR3 is 16 residues. These data come from a study of molecular identifiers for immune sequencing clone quantification. This sequence joins TRBV29-1 and TRBJ2-7; possibly TRBD1 for D (5 bases). The sample was naive CD8+ T cells from blood, with Jurkat cell RNA spiked in. The subset is: FACS-sorted CD8+CD4-CCR7+CD45RA+ naive T cells. The receptor comes from a human donor in good health. Some libraries in this study had Jurkat cell RNA spiked in. CDR3: CSVQPDDSLFTYEQYF. CDR3 nucleotides: TGCAGCGTTCAACCCGATGACAGTTTATTCACCTACGAGCAGTACTTC.